This TCR beta chain came from a study of cytotoxic CD8 clonotypes in ibrutinib-treated CLL (TCRdb year 2021). About the study as a whole: The cohort included more than 14 treatment-naive and under 13 relapsed/refractory patients; approximately 17 were IGHV unmutated. Partial responses were observed in roughly 24 patients and complete responses in 2; after a median follow-up of 68 months, remission was maintained in around 14 patients and progression was observed in some twelve. Response samples were obtained after a median of 12 months of treatment, with a range of about 6 to 40 months. On average, each sample yielded 255,043 productive templates and 80,000 to 95,000 productive rearrangements. Of the roughly 90 people in the trial, approximately 28 had longitudinal samples available. Cryopreserved peripheral blood mononuclear cells were collected before treatment, at response, and at either disease progression or sustained remission. Patients were still on ibrutinib when every remission and progressive disease sample was collected.

V gives up 7 bases and J gives up 1 base, and the segment between their germline ends measures 18 bases. The CDR3 has 16 amino acids, counting the end cysteine and phenylalanine. Only CDR3 DNA is held: 48 bases, read in frame from base 1. CDR1 and CDR2 are drawn from the germline V gene (reference sequence): MNHEY, SMNVEV. On a MiSeq, deep resolution sequencing aimed for a depth between 1 in 1 million and 1 in 200,000 T cells, with each clonotype covered around 10x on average. TCR beta libraries were generated with the immunoSEQ hsTCRB Kit. The study's processing was this. The data were analyzed with ImmunoSEQ Analyzer and ImmunoSEQ Data Assistant, and V, D and J gene assignments followed IMGT definitions. Clonality was computed as one minus normalized Shannon entropy of productive rearrangement frequencies, ranging from 0 to 1. Only overrepresented clonotypes making up at least 0.05% of the repertoire of each patient were included in the public clonotype analysis. Repertoires from 10 to 15 age-matched healthy donors in immuneACCESS were used as clonality controls. The immuneACCESS repertoire file appears here via TCRdb, limited to in-frame rearrangements. These files lack a portion of the clones; in checked studies, under half of the deficit traces to unresolved V genes, and the cause of the others is not known. The V and J calls and clone size are taken from that table; D and trimming were inferred from the DNA. Across this sample there are about 180,000 clones, with approximately 84% seen only once. The ten biggest clones cover about 4.5% of the sample.

The time point tag for this specimen amounts to: 20 to 25 months on ibrutinib. For TCR beta library preparation, roughly 2 micrograms of genomic DNA were extracted from the cryopreserved PBMCs. Longitudinal blood samples from CLL patients receiving ibrutinib monotherapy were subjected to high-throughput TCR beta sequencing. The patients took part in an open-label, single-center phase 2 trial of ibrutinib monotherapy. Here is what the overall study found, with its caveats: Public clonotypes were rare and either shrank or stayed stable during treatment, and the rise in clonality at ibrutinib response reflected expansion of private clonotypes. Sustained-remission and progressing patients did not have matched sampling times, and lymph node repertoires were not examined. Clonality increased at ibrutinib response, stayed stable in sustained remission, and fell back toward baseline at progression. Baseline clonality exceeded that of age-matched healthy donors and correlated strongly with circulating CD8+ T-cell counts.

This clone has more than one count but fewer than ten. Its antigen is currently not known. The record has no base qualities; no much larger clone is one base away. This sequence uses TRBV27 and TRBJ2-3, with a weak D call of TRBD2 (7 bases match). The sample here was PBMCs, taken after 24 months of ibrutinib treatment. The sequence came from a human donor with chronic lymphocytic leukemia. The CDR3 reads CASTPERGRGTDTQYF. The nucleotide sequence is TGTGCCAGCACTCCTGAGAGGGGGAGGGGCACAGATACGCAGTATTTT.